Here is one TCR beta chain with its context. The antigen is undetermined. Deletions cut 7 bases from V and 5 bases from J, with 14 bases between. This CDR3 is 13 amino acids long. The V gene's germline CDR1 is SEHNR and CDR2 FQNEAQ (reference sequence). Treatment of the sample: around 19 received Ad26.COV2.S at low or high dose, single or two shots; about 5 received placebo; per-sample allocation not given. Sampling occurred on day 63 after the first vaccine or placebo injection. Immunization relied on an Ad26 vector, which expressed Wuhan-strain SARS-CoV-2 spike. The record originates from a study of Ad26.COV2.S vaccination and SARS-CoV-2 variants. General study results and limits: Participants given vaccine showed non-spike TCR breadth similar to that of placebo recipients.

Some clones are missing from TCRdb's copy, which holds only in-frame ones; the method was immunoSEQ multiplex PCR. The sample includes about 410,000 clones, 92% of them seen just once. The source material was peripheral blood, sampled in a trial of Ad26.COV2.S vaccine versus placebo. The sequence was obtained from a person between 18 and 65 years old who received the Ad26.COV2.S COVID-19 vaccine or a placebo. The chain employs TRBV7-9 and TRBJ1-1; TRBD1 might be the D (5 bases). CDR3 residues: CASTTAGGTEAFF. CDR3 DNA sequence: TGTGCCAGCACGACAGCGGGGGGGACTGAAGCTTTCTTT. The full variable domain, in which reference TRBV7-9 and TRBJ1-1 provide the parts outside the CDR3, is DTGVSQNPRHKITKRGQNVTFRCDPISEHNRLYWYRQTLGQGPEFLTYFQNEAQLEKSRLLSDRFSAERPKGSFSTLEIQRTEQGDSAMYLCASTTAGGTEAFFGQGTRLTVV.